This T cell receptor (beta chain) was profiled in a study of cytomegalovirus exposure and HLA in healthy donors. Study in general: Ancestry clustering placed around four fifths of a few hundred genotyped donors in the Caucasian-associated cluster. Findings and limits, study-wide: Follow-up analysis found HLA locus-dependent TCR association rates, highest for DRB1 and lowest for HLA-C. It was reported that TCR beta sequences correctly inferred the HLA-A and HLA-B alleles for most subjects.

CDR3 length: 10 residues. Germline CDR1 is LNHDA and CDR2 is SQIVND (reference sequence). V dropped 8 bases and J dropped 5 bases, with 7 bases sitting between them. Primers included in the PCR were 60 Vbeta and 13 Jbeta primers. The protocol was immunoSEQ multiplex PCR, while the TCRdb copy is restricted to in-frame clones and leaves out a portion. This table holds 100,000 to 150,000 clones, over 70% found once. Turning to this clone: What it recognizes is unknown.

The specimen was PBMCs. The sequence came from a man between 35 and 55 years old in good health and CMV-seropositive. The V and J genes are TRBV19 and TRBJ2-7; D remains unclear. CDR3 sequence (DNA): TGTGCCAGTGGCTTCGACGAGCAGTACTTC. This translates into CASGFDEQYF.